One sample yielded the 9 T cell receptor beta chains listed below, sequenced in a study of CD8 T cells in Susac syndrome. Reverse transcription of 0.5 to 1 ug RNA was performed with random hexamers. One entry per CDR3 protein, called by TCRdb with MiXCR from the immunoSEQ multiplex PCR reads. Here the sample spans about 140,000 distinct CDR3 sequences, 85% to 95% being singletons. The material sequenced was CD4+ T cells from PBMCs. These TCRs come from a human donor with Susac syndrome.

In DNA, the CDR3 is TGTGCCAGCAGTGGAAGATACCTGGCGGGGGGGCCAAACATTCAGTACTTC. Its protein product is CASSGRYLAGGPNIQYF. The V gene is TRBV2, the J gene TRBJ2-4; 9 bases map to TRBD2. The CDR3 sequence is 17 residues long. CDR1 is SNHLY and CDR2 is FYNNEI in the germline V gene. J gave up 6 bases and V 4 bases, and 13 bases lay outside the gene matches.

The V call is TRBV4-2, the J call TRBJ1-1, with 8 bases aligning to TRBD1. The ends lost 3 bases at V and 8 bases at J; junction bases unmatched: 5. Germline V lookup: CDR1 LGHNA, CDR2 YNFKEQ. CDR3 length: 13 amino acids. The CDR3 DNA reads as TGTGCCAGCAGCCACCTCGGACAGGGAGAAGCTTTCTTT. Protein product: CASSHLGQGEAFF.

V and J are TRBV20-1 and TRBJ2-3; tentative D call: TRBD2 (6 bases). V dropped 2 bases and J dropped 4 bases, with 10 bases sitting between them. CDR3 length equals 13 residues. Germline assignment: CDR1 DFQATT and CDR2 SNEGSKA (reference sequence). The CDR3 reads CSARQDYADTQYF. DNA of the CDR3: TGCAGTGCTAGACAGGACTACGCAGATACGCAGTATTTT.

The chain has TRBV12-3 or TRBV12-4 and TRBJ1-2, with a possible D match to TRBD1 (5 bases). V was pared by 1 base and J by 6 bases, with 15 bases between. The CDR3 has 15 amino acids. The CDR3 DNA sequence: TGTGCCAGCAGTTTAGAGTCAGGGAAGTGGGATGGCTACACCTTC. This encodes CASSLESGKWDGYTF.

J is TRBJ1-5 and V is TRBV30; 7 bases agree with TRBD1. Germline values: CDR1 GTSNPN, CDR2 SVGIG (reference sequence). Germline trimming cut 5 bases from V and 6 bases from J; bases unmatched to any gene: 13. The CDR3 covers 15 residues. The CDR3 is CAWARDSKPTQPQHF. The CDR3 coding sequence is TGTGCCTGGGCCCGGGACAGTAAGCCGACTCAGCCCCAGCATTTT.

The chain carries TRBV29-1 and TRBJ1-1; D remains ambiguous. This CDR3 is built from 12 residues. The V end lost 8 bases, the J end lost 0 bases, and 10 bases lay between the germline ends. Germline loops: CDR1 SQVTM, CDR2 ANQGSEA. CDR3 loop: CSSSNLNTEAFF. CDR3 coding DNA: TGCAGCTCAAGCAATCTGAACACTGAAGCTTTCTTT.

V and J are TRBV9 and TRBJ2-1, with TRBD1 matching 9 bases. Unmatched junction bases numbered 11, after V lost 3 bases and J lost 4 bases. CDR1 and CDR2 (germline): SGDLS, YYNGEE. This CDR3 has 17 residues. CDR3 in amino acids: CASSEGQGAGTYNEQFF. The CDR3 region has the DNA TGTGCCAGCAGCGAGGGACAGGGAGCTGGGACATACAATGAGCAGTTCTTC.

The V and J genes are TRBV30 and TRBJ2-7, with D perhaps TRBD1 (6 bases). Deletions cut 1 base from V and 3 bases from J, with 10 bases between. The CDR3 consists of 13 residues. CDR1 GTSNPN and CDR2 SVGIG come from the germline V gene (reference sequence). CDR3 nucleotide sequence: TGTGCCTGGAGTGCGGACAGATACTACGAGCAGTACTTC. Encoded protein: CAWSADRYYEQYF.

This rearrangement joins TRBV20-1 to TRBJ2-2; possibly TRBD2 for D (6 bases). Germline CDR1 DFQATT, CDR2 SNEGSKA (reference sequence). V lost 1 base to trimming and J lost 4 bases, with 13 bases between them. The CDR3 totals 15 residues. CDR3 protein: CSARVGGLGTGELFF. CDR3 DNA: TGCAGTGCTAGAGTGGGGGGATTAGGCACCGGGGAGCTGTTTTTT.